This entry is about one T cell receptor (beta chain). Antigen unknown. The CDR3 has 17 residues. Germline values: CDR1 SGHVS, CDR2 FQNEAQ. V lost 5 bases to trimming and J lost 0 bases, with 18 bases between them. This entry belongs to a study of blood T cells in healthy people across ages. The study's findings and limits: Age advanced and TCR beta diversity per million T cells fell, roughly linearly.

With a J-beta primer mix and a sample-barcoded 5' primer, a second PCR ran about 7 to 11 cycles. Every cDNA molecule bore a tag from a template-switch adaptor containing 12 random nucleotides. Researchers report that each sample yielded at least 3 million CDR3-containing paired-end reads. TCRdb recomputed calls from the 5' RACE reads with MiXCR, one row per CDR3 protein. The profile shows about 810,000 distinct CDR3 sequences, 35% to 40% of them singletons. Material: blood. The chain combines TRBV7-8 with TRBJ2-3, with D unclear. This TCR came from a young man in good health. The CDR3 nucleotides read TGTGCCAGCAGCCCCCTAAATCGTCAGGCTAGCACAGATACGCAGTATTTT. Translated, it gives CASSPLNRQASTDTQYF.